This T cell receptor beta chain was documented in a study of blood T cell repertoires in COVID-19. This clone was seen only a few times. Germline-derived CDR1 and CDR2 are LGHDT and YNNKEL (reference sequence). The CDR3 is 14 amino acids. Trimming removed 6 bases at V and 6 bases at J, with 14 bases between. Data came from immunoSEQ multiplex PCR; TCRdb stores just in-frame clones and leaves some out. The top ten hold about 2% of the sample, which has around 120,000 clones, 60% to 85% seen once. Sequencing was carried out using peripheral blood. This clonotype originated in a man between 65 and 80 years old with acute or convalescent COVID-19. This chain uses TRBV3-1 (or the pseudogene TRBV3-2) with TRBJ2-2, with D perhaps TRBD1 (7 bases). CDR3 protein: CASRRTGGPGELFF. DNA of the CDR3: TGTGCCAGCAGGCGGACAGGAGGGCCCGGGGAGCTGTTTTTT.